The 25 T cell receptor beta chains reported below all come from one sample, sequenced in a study of tumor and adjacent non-tumor tissue in lung cancer. The library came from three nested PCR rounds adapted from ARM-PCR protocols. Via MiXCR, TCRdb re-called the multiplex PCR reads, giving one row per CDR3 protein. The data contain 80,000 or so distinct CDR3 sequences, around 80% of them singletons. The template was RNA from unsorted bulk tissue. The normal lung tissue was taken more than 3 cm from the tumor edge. Source material: distant non-tumor lung tissue. These receptors were collected from a man aged 55 to 70 with non-small cell lung cancer.

V gene TRBV7-2 combines with J gene TRBJ2-5; TRBD2 matches 10 bases. The CDR3 spans 16 residues. Unmatched junction bases numbered 9, after V lost 4 bases and J lost 4 bases. The germline CDR1 and CDR2 sequences are SGHTA and FQGNSA. The CDR3 here is CASSWASGRGGETQYF. DNA for the CDR3: TGTGCCAGCAGCTGGGCTAGCGGGAGAGGGGGAGAGACCCAGTACTTC.

To note about this clonotype: The junction departs from germline at one end; a sequencing error may be responsible. This rearrangement joins TRBV12-3 or TRBV12-4 to TRBJ2-1; TRBD2 agrees at 11 bases. The CDR3 loop spans 17 amino acids. The CDR3 protein is CASSPGNSGRARNERFF. The CDR3 nucleotides read TGTGCCAGCAGTCCCGGGAATAGCGGGAGGGCCAGAAATGAGCGGTTCTTC.

Comment on this clonotype: One end of the junction fails to match germline, which may point to a read error. The V gene is TRBV4-2, the J gene TRBJ2-6; tentatively, D is TRBD1 (5 bases). This CDR3 contains 16 residues. Germline CDR1 LGHNA, CDR2 YNFKEQ. The CDR3 region is CASRQELSYGANVLSF. For the CDR3, the DNA is TGTGCCAGCAGACAAGAGTTGAGTTATGGGGCCAACGTCCTGAGTTTC.

As for this clonotype: This may stem from a read error, because a much larger clone lies one nucleotide away. The V call is TRBV4-1, the J call TRBJ1-5, with D maybe TRBD1 (5 bases). The CDR3 totals 15 residues. Germline V gene lookup returns CDR1 MGHRA and CDR2 YSYEKL. CDR3 bases: TGCGCCAGCAGCCAAGATGGGATTGGGGACCGGCCCCGGCATTTT. Protein sequence: CASSQDGIGDRPRHF.

This clonotype turned up a few times. The V and J genes are TRBV25-1 and TRBJ1-2; no firm D call. Trimming cost V 1 base and J 5 bases, with 8 bases left between them. The CDR3 has 13 residues. Germline V gene sequence: CDR1 MGHDK, CDR2 SYGVNS. CDR3 bases: TGTGCCAGCAGTGAATCGGGCCGATATGGCTACACCTTC. Protein sequence: CASSESGRYGYTF.

This clonotype was seen ten or more times. The chain recombines TRBV6-5 with TRBJ2-1, with 11 bases matching TRBD2. V trimming: 0 bases; J trimming: 5 bases; junction bases outside the gene matches: 6. Germline V gives CDR1 MNHEY, CDR2 SVGAGI. This CDR3 spans 17 amino acids. CDR3 sequence (DNA): TGTGCCAGCAGTTACTCGATCTGGGGACTAGCGGACAATGAGCAGTTCTTC. Protein product: CASSYSIWGLADNEQFF.

As to this clonotype: A read error may produce the germline difference seen at one junction end. DNA of the CDR3: TGCAGTGCCATCCATCCCGGACTAGCGGGGGGAAGCTCCTACGATGAGCAGTTCTTC. Its translation: CSAIHPGLAGGSSYDEQFF. The gene calls are TRBV20-1 and TRBJ2-1, with 14 bases lining up with TRBD2. CDR1 is DFQATT and CDR2 is SNEGSKA in the germline V gene (reference sequence). The CDR3 consists of 19 residues.

With regard to this clonotype: Germline is not matched at one junction end, which may reflect a read error. The chain recombines TRBV6-2 or TRBV6-3 with TRBJ1-5; unclear D gene. The CDR3 totals 15 residues. Germline V gene data show CDR1 as MNHEY and CDR2 as SVGEGT. The CDR3 region is CANSHGGSFGQPQHF. The DNA for the CDR3 is TGTGCCAACAGTCACGGAGGGAGTTTTGGTCAGCCCCAGCATTTT.

Comments on this clonotype: The junction differs from germline at one of its ends, possibly a read error. The gene calls are TRBV4-3 and TRBJ2-3; possibly TRBD2 for D (6 bases). In germline, CDR1 is LGHNA, CDR2 YSLEER. There are 16 residues in the CDR3. In nucleotides, the CDR3 is TGCGTCAGCAGCCAATATAGAGCGGGCACCACAGTTACGCAGTATTTT. The encoded protein is CVSSQYRAGTTVTQYF.

Points on this clonotype: This is likely a read error, given that the CDR3 carries no conserved phenylalanine or tryptophan at its end. V is TRBV6-5 and J is TRBJ2-5, with 7 nucleotides matching TRBD2. This CDR3 is 14 amino acids long. The germline V gene encodes CDR1 MNHEY and CDR2 SVGAGI. The CDR3 coding sequence is TGTGCCGGCAGTGATACCGGGACCGCGGGGGCCCAGTACGTT. Protein: CAGSDTGTAGAQYV.

The chain is built from TRBV11-2 and TRBJ1-1, with TRBD1 matching 8 bases. Germline V gene sequence: CDR1 SGHAT, CDR2 FQNNGV. The CDR3 is made up of 16 amino acids. Germline trimming cut 5 bases from V and 7 bases from J; bases unmatched to any gene: 15. CDR3 DNA sequence: TGTGCCAGCAGCCTCTCCAGGGGGCTATTGAGGGGTGAAGCTTTCTTT. Amino acids: CASSLSRGLLRGEAFF.

The gene calls are TRBV11-2 and TRBJ2-7; 9 bases fit TRBD1. CDR1 SGHAT and CDR2 FQNNGV come from the germline V gene. J was trimmed by 0 bases and V by 5 bases; bases with no gene match: 8. This CDR3 has 16 amino acids. The DNA of the CDR3 is TGTGCCAGCAGCCAGGGACAGGGAGAGTTCTCCTACGAGCAGTACTTC. Residues: CASSQGQGEFSYEQYF. Combining the CDR3 with reference TRBV11-2 and TRBJ2-7 gives the whole variable domain EAGVAQSPRYKIIEKRQSVAFWCNPISGHATLYWYQQILGQGPKLLIQFQNNGVVDDSQLPKDRFSAERLKGVDSTLKIQPAKLEDSAVYLCASSQGQGEFSYEQYFGPGTRLTVT.

Points on this clonotype: A read error may produce the germline difference seen at one junction end. The rearrangement joins TRBV7-8 to TRBJ1-5; D possibly corresponds to TRBD1 (5 bases). CDR1 is SGHVS, CDR2 FQNEAQ, per germline. The CDR3 length is 17 residues. The CDR3 sequence: CASSLLPGVDSIQPQHF. The CDR3 DNA sequence: TGTGCCAGCAGCTTACTTCCGGGGGTAGATAGCATTCAGCCCCAGCATTTT. The full variable domain, rest sourced from reference TRBV7-8 and TRBJ1-5, is GAGVSQSPRYKVAKRGQDVALRCDPISGHVSLFWYQQALGQGPEFLTYFQNEAQLDKSGLPSDRFFAERPEGSVSTLKIQRTQQEDSAVYLCASSLLPGVDSIQPQHFGDGTRLSIL.

For this clonotype: One base away lies a much larger clone, so this may be a sequencing read error. The chain is built from TRBV12-3 or TRBV12-4 and TRBJ1-1; D gene uncertain. The CDR3 is 16 residues long. In DNA form, the CDR3 reads TGTGCCAGCACTTTAGCGTATAGGGCTGGGAACACTGAAGCTTTCTTT. Amino acids: CASTLAYRAGNTEAFF.

A remark on this clonotype: The junction differs from germline at one of its ends, possibly a read error. The V and J genes are TRBV11-3 and TRBJ2-3; 8 bases agree with TRBD1. The CDR3 totals 13 residues. In germline, CDR1 is SGHNT, CDR2 YENEEA. The CDR3 spells CDRSFQGADTQYF. Written as DNA, the CDR3 is TGTGACAGAAGCTTTCAGGGGGCAGATACGCAGTATTTC.

For this clonotype: The junction departs from germline at one end; a sequencing error may be responsible. The chain couples TRBV12-3 or TRBV12-4 to TRBJ1-2; D uncertain. This CDR3 is built from 13 residues. The CDR3 nucleotides are TGTGCCAGCAGGGGAGGGAATGACTATGGCTACGCCTTC. Translated: CASRGGNDYGYAF.

Worth noting for this clonotype: A much larger clone differs by one base, so this may be a read error. The chain is built from TRBV12-3 or TRBV12-4 and TRBJ2-1; no firm D call. The CDR3 has 11 amino acids. V was trimmed by 3 bases and J by 11 bases, leaving 8 bases between them. CDR3 in DNA: TGTGCCAGCAGTTTGGGTGGGAAGCAGTTCTTC. It is translated as CASSLGGKQFF.

Worth noting for this clonotype: A read error is possible here, since a much larger clone lies one base away. The J gene is TRBJ2-5, the V gene TRBV4-3, with 9 nucleotides matching TRBD2. The V and J ends lost 1 base and 4 bases, in that order; junction bases with no gene match: 7. Germline V gene lookup returns CDR1 LGHNA and CDR2 YSLEER. There are 16 residues in the CDR3. In DNA form, the CDR3 reads TGCGCCAGCAGCCAAGGGGGTAGCGGGAGTTCAGAGACCCAGTACTTC. It translates to CASSQGGSGSSETQYF.

Regarding this clonotype: One end of the junction fails to match germline, which may point to a read error. This chain uses TRBV5-4 with TRBJ2-2, with unresolved D. The CDR3 has 12 residues. The V gene's germline CDR1 is SGHNT and CDR2 YYREEE (reference sequence). The DNA of the CDR3 is TGTGACAGCAGTTCGGCCACAGGGGAGCTGTTTTTT. Protein product: CDSSSATGELFF.

As to this clonotype: A junction end diverges from the germline sequence, so it may reflect a read error. The V call is TRBV11-2, the J call TRBJ2-5, with D possibly matching TRBD2 (5 bases). CDR1 is SGHAT, CDR2 FQNNGV, per germline. This CDR3 has 13 amino acids. The CDR3: CVSGSTEEETQCF. For the CDR3, the DNA is TGTGTCAGCGGCTCTACAGAGGAAGAGACCCAGTGCTTC.

This clonotype occurred once. A junction end diverges from the germline sequence, so it may reflect a read error. The chain couples TRBV11-2 to TRBJ2-6; a weak D match, TRBD1 (5 bases). CDR1 is SGHAT, CDR2 FQNNGV, per germline. This CDR3 contains 19 residues. The CDR3 protein is CASSLVPKDMPSGANVLTF. In DNA, the CDR3 is TGTGCCAGTAGCTTAGTTCCTAAGGACATGCCCTCTGGGGCCAACGTCCTGACTTTC.

The J gene is TRBJ1-1, the V gene TRBV29-1; D is ambiguous. Germline assignment: CDR1 SQVTM and CDR2 ANQGSEA. V was clipped by 6 bases and J by 5 bases, with 13 bases between them. The CDR3 covers 12 residues. The DNA for the CDR3 is TGCAGCGTCCGAGAGGGTGAAACTGAAGCTTTCTTT. Protein: CSVREGETEAFF.

This clonotype was recorded many times. The V call is TRBV5-5, the J call TRBJ2-1, with D possibly being TRBD2 (6 bases). V was pared by 2 bases and J by 1 base, with 10 bases between. The length of the CDR3 is 15 residues. Germline V gene lookup returns CDR1 SGHKS and CDR2 YYEKEE (reference sequence). The CDR3 DNA sequence: TGTGCCAGCAGCTTCTCTAGCGCTTCCTACAATGAGCAGTTCTTC. Translation: CASSFSSASYNEQFF.

Points on this clonotype: The junction differs from germline at one of its ends, possibly a read error. This chain joins TRBV30 and TRBJ1-1, with D possibly TRBD1 on 5 matching bases. CDR1 and CDR2 (germline): GTSNPN, SVGIG (reference sequence). There are 13 residues in the CDR3. The CDR3 DNA reads as TGTGCCTGGAGTCTACAGGAGTACACTGAAGCTATCTTT. It encodes CAWSLQEYTEAIF.

This clonotype was observed many times. The chain carries TRBV7-8 and TRBJ2-7; 11 bases are a match to TRBD2. Germline V gene sequence: CDR1 SGHVS, CDR2 FQNEAQ. This CDR3 comprises 15 residues. Trimming at V came to 7 bases and at J to 2 bases, leaving 7 bases not matched to a gene. The CDR3 region is CASTLAGGAPYEQYF. CDR3 DNA: TGTGCCAGCACCCTAGCGGGAGGCGCCCCCTACGAGCAGTACTTC.